This entry concerns a single T cell receptor (beta chain). The data originate from a study of T cell responses to AZD1222 COVID-19 vaccine. The CDR3 runs to 15 residues. Trimming stripped 4 bases from V and 1 base from J, with 12 bases between. CDR1 is PRHDT, CDR2 FYEKMQ, per germline (reference sequence). Data came from immunoSEQ multiplex PCR; TCRdb stores just in-frame clones and leaves some out. Of around 71,000 clones in the sample, around 80% were seen once. The sequence came from an adult who received the AZD1222 COVID-19 vaccine. The gene calls are TRBV13 and TRBJ2-3; possibly TRBD1 or TRBD2 for D (6 bases each). The sequenced sample was peripheral blood, obtained 28 days after the second AZD1222 dose. Here the CDR3 reads CASSSGDSRTDTQYF. CDR3 in DNA: TGTGCCAGCAGCTCAGGGGACTCTCGCACAGATACGCAGTATTTT.